The 32 T cell receptor beta chains given below trace back to one sample, sequenced in a study of shared clonotypes between healthy human individuals. The data were produced by immunoSEQ multiplex PCR, yet TCRdb's version contains in-frame clones alone and is incomplete. The sample contains around 500,000 clones, 76% of which appear only once. Sequences were obtained from PBMCs. The source is a woman between 40 and 55 years old in good health. Some clones in this sample may be carry-over from other donors' samples.

The CDR3 region has the DNA TGTGCCAGCAGCCCCGGACAGGGGACGGTGGGCTACACCTTC. Translation: CASSPGQGTVGYTF. The rearrangement joins TRBV28 to TRBJ1-2, with 9 bases that match TRBD1. Trimming cost V 6 bases and J 8 bases; bases outside gene matches: 10. The CDR3 length is 14 residues. CDR1 and CDR2 from the germline V gene are MDHEN and SYDVKM.

Points on this clone: This sample includes further DNA sequences coding for the same CDR3. The V call is TRBV11-3, the J call TRBJ1-1, with no clear D. V was trimmed by 1 base and J by 1 base, leaving 4 bases between them. From germline, CDR1 is SGHNT and CDR2 YENEEA. The CDR3 is made up of 13 amino acids. The CDR3 region has the DNA TGTGCCAGCAGCTTAGGCGAGAACACTGAAGCTTTCTTT. It codes for CASSLGENTEAFF.

V gene TRBV19 combines with J gene TRBJ1-5; D is uncertain. The V end lost 3 bases, the J end lost 3 bases, and 12 bases lay between the germline ends. The CDR3 runs to 15 residues. CDR1 and CDR2 from the germline V gene are LNHDA and SQIVND (reference sequence). This CDR3 reads CASSILNGNNQPQHF. The CDR3, as DNA: TGTGCCAGTAGTATCCTTAACGGGAACAATCAGCCCCAGCATTTT.

This rearrangement joins TRBV28 to TRBJ2-7; D is unresolved. Per the germline V gene, CDR1 is MDHEN and CDR2 is SYDVKM. Trimming pared 6 bases from V and 3 bases from J, leaving 12 bases between. The CDR3 totals 13 residues. The CDR3 spells CASSLQQNYEQYF. The CDR3 DNA reads as TGTGCCAGCAGCCTACAACAGAACTACGAGCAGTACTTC.

The rearrangement joins TRBV27 to TRBJ2-7, with D unresolved. V was pared by 7 bases and J by 4 bases, with 20 bases between. The CDR3 loop spans 15 amino acids. CDR1 and CDR2 from the germline V gene are MNHEY and SMNVEV (reference sequence). The CDR3 spells CASTALGRTPYEQYF. The CDR3 bases are TGTGCCAGCACAGCCCTGGGTCGAACTCCTTACGAGCAGTACTTC.

This clone was counted a few times. At one boundary the junction diverges from the germline segment, which might be a read error. The chain uses TRBV7-7 and TRBJ2-1, with 14 bases lining up with TRBD2. Germline lookup yields CDR1 SSHAT and CDR2 FNYEAQ (reference sequence). The CDR3 is 16 residues long. CDR3 sequence reads: CASSSRLAGGINEQFF. The CDR3 DNA reads as TGTGCTAGCAGTTCTAGACTAGCGGGAGGGATCAATGAGCAGTTCTTC.

The gene calls are TRBV29-1 and TRBJ2-3; no clear D gene. This CDR3 region has 12 residues. The germline V gene has CDR1 SQVTM and CDR2 ANQGSEA. Trimming stripped 6 bases from V and 0 bases from J, with 7 bases between. CDR3 nucleotide sequence: TGCAGCGTAGCAGACAGCACAGATACGCAGTATTTT. Amino acid sequence: CSVADSTDTQYF.

As to this clone: A single base separates this from a much larger clone, so it may be a read error. This chain joins TRBV30 and TRBJ1-4; unclear D gene. The CDR3 covers 12 residues. Trimming left V 3 bases short and J 12 bases short, with 14 bases between. The germline gives CDR1 GTSNPN, CDR2 SVGIG (reference sequence). Written as DNA, the CDR3 is TGTGCCTGGAGCCCCGAACGGGAAGAACTGTTTTTT. Its protein is CAWSPEREELFF.

The chain joins TRBV19 to TRBJ2-1, with D possibly matching TRBD2 (6 bases). Looked up from germline, CDR1 is LNHDA and CDR2 is SQIVND (reference sequence). CDR3 length: 14 residues. Trimming took 7 bases from V and 4 from J, leaving 14 bases between them. The CDR3 here is CASKTPGLYNEQFF. In nucleotides, the CDR3 is TGTGCCAGTAAAACACCGGGACTGTACAATGAGCAGTTCTTC.

This sequence joins TRBV6-1 and TRBJ1-5; D call uncertain. V dropped 0 bases and J dropped 6 bases, with 12 bases sitting between them. The CDR3 has 15 amino acids. Germline V gene lookup returns CDR1 MNHNS and CDR2 SASEGT. CDR3 in amino acids: CASSEAEEGPQPQHF. The CDR3 nucleotides read TGTGCCAGCAGTGAAGCCGAGGAGGGCCCTCAGCCCCAGCATTTT.

This clone has only one observation. The genes are TRBV7-8 and TRBJ1-4; 7 bases align to TRBD1. The trim removed 5 bases at V and 7 bases at J, leaving 10 bases unmatched. CDR1 SGHVS and CDR2 FQNEAQ come from the germline V gene. The CDR3 is 15 residues long. The CDR3 DNA is TGTGCCAGCAGCCCCGGGACAGCAACGACTGAAAAACTGTTTTTT. Its translation: CASSPGTATTEKLFF.

This chain joins TRBV9 and TRBJ1-3; the D gene is possibly TRBD1 (6 bases). This CDR3 contains 15 residues. Trimming pared 9 bases from V and 0 bases from J, leaving 16 bases between. The germline V gene has CDR1 SGDLS and CDR2 YYNGEE. CDR3 coding DNA: TGTGCCACCCCCCGGGGGGGGCTCTCTGGAAACACCATATATTTT. This codes for CATPRGGLSGNTIYF.

CDR3 in DNA: TGTGCCAGCAATGGGTGGGGCGAGCAGTACTTC. Amino acids: CASNGWGEQYF. The rearrangement joins TRBV28 to TRBJ2-7; D not resolved. The CDR3 contains 11 residues. V shed 7 bases and J shed 6 bases, with 10 bases lying between them. CDR1 is MDHEN and CDR2 is SYDVKM in the germline V gene.

The J gene is TRBJ2-4, the V gene TRBV27; the D gene is possibly TRBD1 (5 bases). In germline, CDR1 is MNHEY, CDR2 SMNVEV (reference sequence). The CDR3 totals 13 residues. With 5 bases removed from V and 5 bases from J, the gap between germline ends came to 10 bases. CDR3 in DNA: TGTGCCAGCAGTCGCCCAGGGCAAAACATTCAGTACTTC. Translating gives CASSRPGQNIQYF.

The chain couples TRBV6-5 to TRBJ2-2; TRBD1 or TRBD2 may be the D gene (5 bases each). From germline, CDR1 is MNHEY and CDR2 SVGAGI. V was trimmed by 2 bases and J by 5 bases, leaving 6 bases between them. The CDR3 loop spans 13 amino acids. The CDR3 DNA reads TGTGCCAGCAGTTACGGGGGAACCGGGGAGCTGTTTTTT. Translating gives CASSYGGTGELFF.

Of note for this clone: The sample contains more than one DNA sequence encoding this CDR3. The V and J genes are TRBV25-1 and TRBJ2-7; D may correspond to TRBD1 or TRBD2 (5 bases each). The CDR3 contains 14 residues. Per the germline V gene, CDR1 is MGHDK and CDR2 is SYGVNS. V lost 1 base and J 0 bases, leaving 7 bases between the germline ends. The CDR3 is CASSEFGGSYEQYF. The DNA for the CDR3 is TGTGCCAGCAGTGAATTTGGGGGCTCCTACGAGCAGTACTTC.

This chain links TRBV9 with TRBJ2-1; D is possibly TRBD1 or TRBD2 (5 bases each). The CDR3 spans 16 residues. V lost 3 bases and J 2 bases, leaving 15 bases between the germline ends. CDR1 and CDR2 (germline): SGDLS, YYNGEE. This chain's CDR3 is CASSGRDAGAYNEQFF. CDR3 DNA sequence: TGTGCCAGCAGCGGAAGGGACGCGGGCGCCTACAATGAGCAGTTCTTC.

The chain links TRBV5-1 to TRBJ1-1; 7 bases align to TRBD1. Germline CDR1 is SGHRS and CDR2 is YFSETQ. J was trimmed by 0 bases and V by 0 bases; bases with no gene match: 14. The CDR3 covers 19 residues. Here the CDR3 DNA reads TGCGCCAGCAGCTTGGGCCCCGACAGGGTTGGGTCCATGAACACTGAAGCTTTCTTT. Amino acid sequence: CASSLGPDRVGSMNTEAFF.

This clone was picked up a small number of times. This chain connects TRBV2 to TRBJ1-1, with TRBD1 as a possible D gene (5 bases). V lost 5 bases and J lost 11, with 18 bases in between. CDR1 and CDR2 from the germline V gene are SNHLY and FYNNEI. This CDR3 region has 13 residues. This CDR3 reads CASSTSGQPRAFF. CDR3 DNA: TGTGCCAGCAGTACGTCAGGGCAGCCTAGGGCTTTCTTT.

V usage is TRBV5-1 and J usage is TRBJ2-1; maybe TRBD1 (5 bases). Germline lookup yields CDR1 SGHRS and CDR2 YFSETQ. CDR3 size: 14 residues. V shed 5 bases and J shed 3 bases, with 12 bases lying between them. CDR3 protein: CASSEGESYNEQFF. The CDR3 DNA reads as TGCGCCAGCAGTGAAGGGGAAAGCTACAATGAGCAGTTCTTC.

This clone has just a few counts. The chain is built from TRBV7-9 and TRBJ2-4; D gene uncertain. V was pared by 0 bases and J by 1 base, with 10 bases between. The germline CDR1 and CDR2 sequences are SEHNR and FQNEAQ (reference sequence). The CDR3 is made up of 16 amino acids. CDR3 DNA: TGTGCCAGCAGCTTAGCGCACTCGGAGGCCAAAAACATTCAGTACTTC. This translates into CASSLAHSEAKNIQYF.

As regards this clone: It is likely a read error: a sequence one base away is far more abundant. The chain is built from TRBV4-1 and TRBJ2-1; D not resolved. Between the trimmed V and J ends, which lost 5 bases and 9 bases, there was a span of 14 bases. Germline V CDR1 and CDR2: MGHRA, YSYEKL. This CDR3 is 13 amino acids long. The DNA of the CDR3 is TGCGCCAGCAGCTTCCCCGAGACATTTGAGCAGTTCTTC. It is translated as CASSFPETFEQFF.

This sequence joins TRBV19 and TRBJ2-7; tentatively, D is TRBD1 or TRBD2 (5 bases each). Germline CDR1 LNHDA, CDR2 SQIVND (reference sequence). The CDR3 contains 15 residues. The V end was cut by 1 base, the J end by 5 bases, with 15 bases between. Written as DNA, the CDR3 is TGTGCCAGTAGTATAGTTGGGGGAGAGGTCCACGAGCAGTACTTC. This gives the protein CASSIVGGEVHEQYF.

The rearrangement joins TRBV5-1 to TRBJ2-3; D not resolved. Germline assignment: CDR1 SGHRS and CDR2 YFSETQ. The CDR3 loop spans 15 amino acids. The V gene lost 2 bases and the J gene lost 1 base, with 11 bases spanning the gap. This CDR3 reads CASSFMSAGTDTQYF. The CDR3 nucleotides read TGCGCCAGCAGCTTTATGTCGGCGGGCACAGATACGCAGTATTTT.

This rearrangement joins TRBV14 to TRBJ2-7; no clear D. Trimming took 3 bases from V and 0 from J, leaving 9 bases between them. Germline assignment: CDR1 SGHDN and CDR2 FVKESK. The CDR3 extends over 14 amino acids. The CDR3 loop reads CASSQDFFSYEQYF. The CDR3 DNA reads as TGTGCCAGCAGCCAGGATTTCTTCTCCTACGAGCAGTACTTC.

The V call is TRBV28, the J call TRBJ1-5; unclear D gene. The CDR3 runs to 12 residues. The germline CDR1 and CDR2 sequences are MDHEN and SYDVKM. V lost 3 bases, J lost 5 bases, and 5 bases lay in between. In nucleotides, the CDR3 is TGTGCCAGCAGTTTCCCCCATCAGCCCCAGCATTTT. Translated, it gives CASSFPHQPQHF.

The chain recombines TRBV30 with TRBJ2-7; D uncertain. The CDR3 is made up of 11 amino acids. Germline V gene data show CDR1 as GTSNPN and CDR2 as SVGIG (reference sequence). V lost 4 bases, J lost 1 base, and 5 bases lay in between. The CDR3, as DNA: TGTGCCTGGATGACGTCCTACGAGCAGTACTTC. Its protein product is CAWMTSYEQYF.

The V and J genes are TRBV10-3 and TRBJ1-2; D is undetermined. There are 14 residues in the CDR3. V was shortened by 0 bases and J by 4 bases, with 9 bases between the two germline ends. Germline CDR1 reads ENHRY; CDR2 reads SYGVKD. CDR3 protein: CAISESETRYGYTF. Here the CDR3 DNA reads TGTGCCATCAGTGAGTCGGAGACTCGCTATGGCTACACCTTC.

V and J are TRBV5-4 and TRBJ2-2; 7 bases are shared with TRBD2. The CDR3 covers 15 residues. V gave up 0 bases and J gave up 4 bases; unmatched junction bases: 3. Germline assignment: CDR1 SGHNT and CDR2 YYREEE (reference sequence). The CDR3 sequence is CASSLDGRFTGELFF. The DNA of the CDR3 is TGTGCCAGCAGCTTGGACGGGAGGTTCACCGGGGAGCTGTTTTTT.

On this clone itself: A read error likely explains this, since a far larger clone differs by one base. The chain couples TRBV30 to TRBJ2-5, with D uncertain. The CDR3 is 13 residues long. The germline V gene encodes CDR1 GTSNPN and CDR2 SVGIG (reference sequence). The CDR3 region has the DNA TGTGCCCGGAGTATTGCTACCCCGGGTGAGCAGTACTTC. This sequence encodes CARSIATPGEQYF.

The chain carries TRBV28 and TRBJ1-2, with 8 bases fitting TRBD1. This CDR3 has 13 amino acids. Looked up from germline, CDR1 is MDHEN and CDR2 is SYDVKM. The J segment lost 8 bases and the V segment lost 3 bases, leaving 5 bases of the junction unmatched. Here the CDR3 DNA reads TGTGCCAGCAGTTTCAGGGGGCCGAGGGGCTACACCTTC. Translation: CASSFRGPRGYTF.

There are many counts of this clone. The chain couples TRBV27 to TRBJ2-7, with 10 bases matching TRBD1. CDR1 and CDR2 from the germline V gene are MNHEY and SMNVEV (reference sequence). This CDR3 region has 15 residues. The junction had 10 bases not matched to a gene; V was cut back by 5 bases and J by 6 bases. The CDR3 loop reads CASSPTGTGVPEQYF. For the CDR3, the DNA is TGTGCCAGCAGTCCCACTGGGACAGGGGTTCCCGAGCAGTACTTC.